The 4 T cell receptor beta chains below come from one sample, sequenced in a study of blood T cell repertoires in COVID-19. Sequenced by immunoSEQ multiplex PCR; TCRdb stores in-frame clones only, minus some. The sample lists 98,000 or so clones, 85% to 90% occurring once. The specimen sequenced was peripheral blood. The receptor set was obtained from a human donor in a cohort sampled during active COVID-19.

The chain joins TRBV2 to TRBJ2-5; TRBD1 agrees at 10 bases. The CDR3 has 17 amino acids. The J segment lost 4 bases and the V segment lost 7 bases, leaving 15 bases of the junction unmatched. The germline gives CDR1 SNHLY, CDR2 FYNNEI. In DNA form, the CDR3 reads TGTGCCAGCAAGCGCTCGACAGGGGGCAAGGTCCGAGAGACCCAGTACTTC. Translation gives CASKRSTGGKVRETQYF.

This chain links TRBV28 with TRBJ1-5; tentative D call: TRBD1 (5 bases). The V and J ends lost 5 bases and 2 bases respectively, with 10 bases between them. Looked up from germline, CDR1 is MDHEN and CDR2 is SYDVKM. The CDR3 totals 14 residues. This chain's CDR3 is CASSDQGGNQPQHF. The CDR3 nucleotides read TGTGCCAGCAGTGACCAGGGCGGCAATCAGCCCCAGCATTTT. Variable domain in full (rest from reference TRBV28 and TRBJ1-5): DVKVTQSSRYLVKRTGEKVFLECVQDMDHENMFWYRQDPGLGLRLIYFSYDVKMKEKGDIPEGYSVSREKKERFSLILESASTNQTSMYLCASSDQGGNQPQHFGDGTRLSIL.

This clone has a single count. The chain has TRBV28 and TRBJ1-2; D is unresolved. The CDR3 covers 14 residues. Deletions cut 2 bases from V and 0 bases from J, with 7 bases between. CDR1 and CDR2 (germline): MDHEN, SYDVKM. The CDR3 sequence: CASSLPRPNYGYTF. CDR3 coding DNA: TGTGCCAGCAGTTTACCCCGTCCTAACTATGGCTACACCTTC.

The CDR3: CASSRQGSSYNEQFF. The CDR3 coding sequence is TGTGCCAGTAGTCGACAGGGGAGCTCCTACAATGAGCAGTTCTTC. This chain joins TRBV19 and TRBJ2-1, with 8 bases that match TRBD1. V lost 5 bases, J lost 0 bases, and 3 bases stayed unmatched. The germline V gene has CDR1 LNHDA and CDR2 SQIVND (reference sequence). This CDR3 is built from 15 residues. The full variable domain, with the rest looked up from reference TRBV19 and TRBJ2-1, is DGGITQSPKYLFRKEGQNVTLSCEQNLNHDAMYWYRQDPGQGLRLIYYSQIVNDFQKGDIAEGYSVSREKKESFPLTVTSAQKNPTAFYLCASSRQGSSYNEQFFGPGTRLTVL.